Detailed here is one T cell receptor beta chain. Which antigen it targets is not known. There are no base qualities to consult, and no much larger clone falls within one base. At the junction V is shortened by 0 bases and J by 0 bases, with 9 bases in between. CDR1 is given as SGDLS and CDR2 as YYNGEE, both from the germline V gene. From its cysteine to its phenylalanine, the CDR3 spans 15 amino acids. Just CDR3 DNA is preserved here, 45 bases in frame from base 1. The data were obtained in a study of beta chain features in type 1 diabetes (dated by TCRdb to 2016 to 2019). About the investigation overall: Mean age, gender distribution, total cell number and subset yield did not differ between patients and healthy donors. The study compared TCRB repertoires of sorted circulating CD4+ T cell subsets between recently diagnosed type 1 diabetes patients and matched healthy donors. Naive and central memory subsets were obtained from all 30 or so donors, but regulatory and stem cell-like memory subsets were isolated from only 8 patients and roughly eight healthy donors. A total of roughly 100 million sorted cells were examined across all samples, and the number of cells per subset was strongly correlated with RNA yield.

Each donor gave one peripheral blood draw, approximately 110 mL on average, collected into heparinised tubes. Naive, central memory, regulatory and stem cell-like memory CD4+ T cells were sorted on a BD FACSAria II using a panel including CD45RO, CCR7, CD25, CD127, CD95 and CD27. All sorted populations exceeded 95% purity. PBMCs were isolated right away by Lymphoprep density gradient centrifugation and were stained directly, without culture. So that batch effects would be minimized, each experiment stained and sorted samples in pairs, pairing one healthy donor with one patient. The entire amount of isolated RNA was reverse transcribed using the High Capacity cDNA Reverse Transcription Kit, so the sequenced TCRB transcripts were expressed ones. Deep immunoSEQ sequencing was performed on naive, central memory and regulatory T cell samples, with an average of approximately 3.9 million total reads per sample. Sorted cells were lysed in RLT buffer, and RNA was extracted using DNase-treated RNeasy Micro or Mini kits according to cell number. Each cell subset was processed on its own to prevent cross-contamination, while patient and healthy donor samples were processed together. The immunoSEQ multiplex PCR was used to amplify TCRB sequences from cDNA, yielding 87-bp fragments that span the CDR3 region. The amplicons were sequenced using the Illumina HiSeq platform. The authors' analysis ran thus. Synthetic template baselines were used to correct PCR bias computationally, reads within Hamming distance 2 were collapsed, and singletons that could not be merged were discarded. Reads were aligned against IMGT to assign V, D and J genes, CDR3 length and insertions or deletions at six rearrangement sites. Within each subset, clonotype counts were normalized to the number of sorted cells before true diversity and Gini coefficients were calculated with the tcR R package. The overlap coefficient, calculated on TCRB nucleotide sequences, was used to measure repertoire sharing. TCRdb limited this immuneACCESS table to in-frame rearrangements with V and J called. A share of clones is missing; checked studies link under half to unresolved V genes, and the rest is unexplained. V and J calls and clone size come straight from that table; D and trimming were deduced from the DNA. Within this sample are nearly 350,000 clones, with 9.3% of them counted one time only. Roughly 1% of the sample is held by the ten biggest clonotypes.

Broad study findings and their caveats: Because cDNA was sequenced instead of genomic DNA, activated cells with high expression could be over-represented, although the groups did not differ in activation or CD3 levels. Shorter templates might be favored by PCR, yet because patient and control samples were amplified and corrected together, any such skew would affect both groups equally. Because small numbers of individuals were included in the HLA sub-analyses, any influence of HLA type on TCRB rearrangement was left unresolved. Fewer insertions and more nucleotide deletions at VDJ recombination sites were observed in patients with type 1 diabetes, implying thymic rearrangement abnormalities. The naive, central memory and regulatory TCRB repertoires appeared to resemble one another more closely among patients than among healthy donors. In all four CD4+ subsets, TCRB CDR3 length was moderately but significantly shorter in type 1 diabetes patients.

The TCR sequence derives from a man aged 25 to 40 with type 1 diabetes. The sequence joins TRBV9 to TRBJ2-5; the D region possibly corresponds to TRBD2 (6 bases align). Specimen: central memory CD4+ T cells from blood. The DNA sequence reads TGTGCCAGCAGCGTAGAAGGGACTCACCAAGAGACCCAGTACTTC. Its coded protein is CASSVEGTHQETQYF.